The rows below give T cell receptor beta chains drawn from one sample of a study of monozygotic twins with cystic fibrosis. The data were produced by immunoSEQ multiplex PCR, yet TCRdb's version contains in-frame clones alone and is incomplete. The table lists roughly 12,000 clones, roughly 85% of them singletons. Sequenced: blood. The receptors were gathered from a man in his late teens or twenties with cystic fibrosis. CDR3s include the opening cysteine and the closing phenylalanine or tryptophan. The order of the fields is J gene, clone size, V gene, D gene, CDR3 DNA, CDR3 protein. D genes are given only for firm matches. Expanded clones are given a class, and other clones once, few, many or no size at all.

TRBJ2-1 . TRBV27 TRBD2 TGTGCCAGCAGACAAAGCGGGGGACAATACAATGAGCAGTTCTTC CASRQSGGQYNEQFF
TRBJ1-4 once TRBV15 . TGTGCCACCAGCAGAGATCCGACGGGGGAAAAACTGTTTTTT CATSRDPTGEKLFF
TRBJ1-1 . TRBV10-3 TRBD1 TGTGCCATCAGTGAGGGACAGGGAAAGAAAGGTGGGAACACTGAAGCTTTCTTT CAISEGQGKKGGNTEAFF
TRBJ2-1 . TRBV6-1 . TGTGCCAGCGGGACATCGGGACTAAGGCCTGAGGAGCAGTTCTTC CASGTSGLRPEEQFF
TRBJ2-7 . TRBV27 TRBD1 TGTGCCAGCAGTCCGACTGACAGGGTGATGAGGAACGAGCAGTACTTC CASSPTDRVMRNEQYF
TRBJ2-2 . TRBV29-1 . TGCAGCGTTGGCCCTTCTGGGGCCGGGGAGCTGTTTTTT CSVGPSGAGELFF
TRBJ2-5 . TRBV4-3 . TGCGCCAGCAGCCAAGATCTGATGGAAGAAGAGACCCAGTACTTC CASSQDLMEEETQYF
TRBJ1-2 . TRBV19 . TGTGCCAGTAGTTCCGCCGGGGGCTACACCTTC CASSSAGGYTF
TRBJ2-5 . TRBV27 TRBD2 TGTGCCAGCAGTTTTCCCGTGGGGCGGGGGGAGACCCAGTACTTC CASSFPVGRGETQYF
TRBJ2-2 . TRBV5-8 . TGTGCCAGCAGCTTGGATCGGGGGTCGACCGGGGAGCTGTTTTTT CASSLDRGSTGELFF
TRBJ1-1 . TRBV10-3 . TGTGCCATCAGTGAGTCTGGCGGCTACACTGAAGCTTTCTTT CAISESGGYTEAFF
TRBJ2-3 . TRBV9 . TGTGCCAGCAGCGTAGGTACAGATACGCAGTATTTT CASSVGTDTQYF
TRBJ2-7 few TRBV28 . TGTGCCAGCAGTTCACTCAGTGGGGGAATCAACGAGCAGTACTTC CASSSLSGGINEQYF
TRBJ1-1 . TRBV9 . TGTGCCAGCACCCCAGGGTGGGCGGACACTGAAGCTTTCTTT CASTPGWADTEAFF
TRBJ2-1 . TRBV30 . TGTGCCTGGATGGGGGGCTTCTACAATGAGCAGTTCTTC CAWMGGFYNEQFF
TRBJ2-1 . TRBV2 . TGTGCCAGCAGGGGGGGTGGCGAGCAGTTCTTC CASRGGGEQFF
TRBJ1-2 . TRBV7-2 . TGTGCCAGCAGTCCTAAGGGCAGGGAAAAGGGTGGCTACACCTTC CASSPKGREKGGYTF